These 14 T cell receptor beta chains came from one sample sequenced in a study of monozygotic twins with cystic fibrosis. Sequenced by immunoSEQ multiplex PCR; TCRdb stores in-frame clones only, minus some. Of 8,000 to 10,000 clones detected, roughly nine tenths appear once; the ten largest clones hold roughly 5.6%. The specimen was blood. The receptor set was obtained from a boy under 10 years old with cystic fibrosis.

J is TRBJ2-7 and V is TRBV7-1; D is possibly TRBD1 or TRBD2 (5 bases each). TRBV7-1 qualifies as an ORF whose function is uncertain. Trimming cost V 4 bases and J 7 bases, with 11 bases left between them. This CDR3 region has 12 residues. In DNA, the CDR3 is TGTGCCAGCAGCTTATGGGGGTGGGAGCAGTACGTC. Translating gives CASSLWGWEQYV.

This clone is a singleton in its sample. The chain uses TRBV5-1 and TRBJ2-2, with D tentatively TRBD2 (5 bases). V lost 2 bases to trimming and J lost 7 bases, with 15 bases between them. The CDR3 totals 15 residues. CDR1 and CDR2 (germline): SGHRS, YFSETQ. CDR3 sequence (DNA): TGCGCCAGCAGCTTCGGGATCCTAGGTGACGGGGAGCTGTTTTTT. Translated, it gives CASSFGILGDGELFF.

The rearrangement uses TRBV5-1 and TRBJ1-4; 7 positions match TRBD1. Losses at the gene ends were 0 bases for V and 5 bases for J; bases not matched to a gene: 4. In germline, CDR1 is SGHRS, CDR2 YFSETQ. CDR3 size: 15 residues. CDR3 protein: CASSLVPGGNEKLFF. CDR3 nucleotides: TGCGCCAGCAGCTTGGTGCCAGGGGGGAATGAAAAACTGTTTTTT.

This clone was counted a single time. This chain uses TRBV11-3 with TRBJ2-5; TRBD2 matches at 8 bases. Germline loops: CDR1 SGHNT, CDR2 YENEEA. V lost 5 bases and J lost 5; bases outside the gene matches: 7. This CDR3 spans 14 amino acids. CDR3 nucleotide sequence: TGTGCCAGCAGCCCCGGGAGGGGCTTGGAGACCCAGTACTTC. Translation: CASSPGRGLETQYF.

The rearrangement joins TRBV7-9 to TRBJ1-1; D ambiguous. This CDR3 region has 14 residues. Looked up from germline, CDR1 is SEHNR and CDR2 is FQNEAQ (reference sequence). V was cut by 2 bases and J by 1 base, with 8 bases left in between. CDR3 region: CASSLNRQNTEAFF. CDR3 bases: TGTGCCAGCAGCTTAAACCGACAGAACACTGAAGCTTTCTTT.

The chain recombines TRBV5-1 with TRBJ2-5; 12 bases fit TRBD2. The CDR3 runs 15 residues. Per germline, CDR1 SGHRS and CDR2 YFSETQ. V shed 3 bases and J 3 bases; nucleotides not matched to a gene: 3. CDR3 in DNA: TGCGCCAGCAGCTGGCGACTAGCGGGGGAAGAGACCCAGTACTTC. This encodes CASSWRLAGEETQYF.

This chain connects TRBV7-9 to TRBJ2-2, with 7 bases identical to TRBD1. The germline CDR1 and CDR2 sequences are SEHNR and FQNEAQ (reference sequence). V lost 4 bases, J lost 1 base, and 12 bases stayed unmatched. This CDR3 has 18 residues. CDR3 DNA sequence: TGTGCCAGCAGCTCTGGACAGGCCTCGACCATGAACACCGGGGAGCTGTTTTTT. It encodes CASSSGQASTMNTGELFF.

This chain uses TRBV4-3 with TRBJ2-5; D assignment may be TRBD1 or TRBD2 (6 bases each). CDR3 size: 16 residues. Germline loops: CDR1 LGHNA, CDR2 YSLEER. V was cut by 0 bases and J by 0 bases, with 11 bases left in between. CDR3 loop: CASSQEWGAHQETQYF. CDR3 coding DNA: TGCGCCAGCAGCCAAGAATGGGGGGCCCACCAAGAGACCCAGTACTTC.

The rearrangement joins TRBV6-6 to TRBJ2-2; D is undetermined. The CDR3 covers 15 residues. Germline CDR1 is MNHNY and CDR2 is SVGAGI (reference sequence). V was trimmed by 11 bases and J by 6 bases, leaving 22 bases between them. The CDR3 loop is CAGKSSWLEAGELFF. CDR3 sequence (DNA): TGTGCCGGAAAATCTAGTTGGTTAGAAGCCGGGGAGCTGTTTTTT.

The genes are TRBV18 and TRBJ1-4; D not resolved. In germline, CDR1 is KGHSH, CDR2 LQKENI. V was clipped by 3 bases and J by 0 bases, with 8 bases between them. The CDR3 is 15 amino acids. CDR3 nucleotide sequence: TGTGCCAGCTCACCGACCTCGCCAACTAATGAAAAACTGTTTTTT. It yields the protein CASSPTSPTNEKLFF.

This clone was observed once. The CDR3 sequence: CASRIRGAGYTF. The CDR3 DNA reads TGTGCCAGCAGAATTAGGGGTGCCGGCTACACCTTC. V usage is TRBV6-1 and J usage is TRBJ1-2; TRBD1 might be the D (5 bases). This CDR3 contains 12 residues. Trimming shortened V by 6 bases and J by 8 bases, and 13 bases separated the two germline ends. The germline CDR1 and CDR2 sequences are MNHNS and SASEGT.

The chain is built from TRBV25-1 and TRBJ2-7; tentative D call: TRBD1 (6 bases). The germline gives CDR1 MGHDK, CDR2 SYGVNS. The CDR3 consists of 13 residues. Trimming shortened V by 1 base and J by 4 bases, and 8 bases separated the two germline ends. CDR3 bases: TGTGCCAGCAGTGAATTCAGGGGTTACGAGCAGTACTTC. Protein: CASSEFRGYEQYF.

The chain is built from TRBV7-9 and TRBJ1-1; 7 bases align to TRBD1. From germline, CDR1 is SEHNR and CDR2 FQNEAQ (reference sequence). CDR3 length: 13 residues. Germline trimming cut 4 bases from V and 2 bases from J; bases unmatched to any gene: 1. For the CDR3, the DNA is TGTGCCAGCAGCTGGGACAGCAACACTGAAGCTTTCTTT. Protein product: CASSWDSNTEAFF.

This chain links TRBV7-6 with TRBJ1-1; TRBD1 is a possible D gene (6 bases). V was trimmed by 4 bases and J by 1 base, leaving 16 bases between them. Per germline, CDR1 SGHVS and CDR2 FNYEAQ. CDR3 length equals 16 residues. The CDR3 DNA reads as TGTGCCAGCAGCTCCCGGACGGGGGCCGGGAACACTGAAGCTTTCTTT. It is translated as CASSSRTGAGNTEAFF.